Listed here is a single TCR beta chain. The data stem from a study of blood T cell repertoires in COVID-19. Study-wide background: The United States, Italy and Spain supplied acute and convalescent COVID-19 samples. T cells, B-cell-depleted T cells, or PBMCs provided the cDNA or gDNA that served as material.

The germline CDR1 and CDR2 sequences are LNHDA and SQIVND (reference sequence). CDR3 length: 10 residues. Trimming removed 11 bases from V and 14 bases from J, with 18 bases in between. Original analysis: How many nucleated cells were present was estimated from reference gene primer amplification. The method was immunoSEQ multiplex PCR; TCRdb's version includes in-frame clones alone and lacks a portion of them. V and J calls plus clone size are reproduced from that table; the DNA served to infer D and trimming. The data contain about 200,000 clones, roughly 80% of them singletons. The sequence was obtained from a woman in her thirties or forties with active or convalescent COVID-19. Sequenced sample: peripheral blood. The genes are TRBV19 and TRBJ1-1, with a tentative D call TRBD1 (6 bases). CDR3 in amino acids: CAVGTWGRFF. CDR3 nucleotides: TGTGCCGTCGGTACCTGGGGGCGATTCTTT.